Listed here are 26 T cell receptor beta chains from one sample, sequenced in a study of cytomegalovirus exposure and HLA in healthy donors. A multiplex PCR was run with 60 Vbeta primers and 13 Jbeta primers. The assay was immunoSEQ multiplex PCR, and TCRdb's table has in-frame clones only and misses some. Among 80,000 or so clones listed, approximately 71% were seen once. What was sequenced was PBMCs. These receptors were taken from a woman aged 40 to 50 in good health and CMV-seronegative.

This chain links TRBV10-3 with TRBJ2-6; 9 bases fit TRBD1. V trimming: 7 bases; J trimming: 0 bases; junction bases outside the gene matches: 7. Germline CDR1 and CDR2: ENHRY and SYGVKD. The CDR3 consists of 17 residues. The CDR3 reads CAIKAGTGHSGANVLTF. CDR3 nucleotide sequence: TGTGCCATCAAAGCCGGGACAGGGCACTCTGGGGCCAACGTCCTGACTTTC.

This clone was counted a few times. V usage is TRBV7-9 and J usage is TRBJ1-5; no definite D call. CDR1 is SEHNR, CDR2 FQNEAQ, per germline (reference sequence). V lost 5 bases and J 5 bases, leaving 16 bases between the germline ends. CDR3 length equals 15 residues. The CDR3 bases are TGTGCCAGCAGCCCGGGAGGGCAGGCCTATCAGCCCCAGCATTTT. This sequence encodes CASSPGGQAYQPQHF.

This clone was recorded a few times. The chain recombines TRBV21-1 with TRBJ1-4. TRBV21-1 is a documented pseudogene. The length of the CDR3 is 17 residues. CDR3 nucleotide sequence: TGTGCCAGCAGCAAAGCCCTACAGGGAGGGGAACATGAAAAACTGTTTTTT. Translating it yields CASSKALQGGEHEKLFF.

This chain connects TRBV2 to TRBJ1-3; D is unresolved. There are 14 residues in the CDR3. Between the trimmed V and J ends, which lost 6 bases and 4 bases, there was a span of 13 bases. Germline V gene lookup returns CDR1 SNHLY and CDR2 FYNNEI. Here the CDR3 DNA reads TGTGCCAGCAGCCGCGAAGAATCGGGAAACACCATATATTTT. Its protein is CASSREESGNTIYF. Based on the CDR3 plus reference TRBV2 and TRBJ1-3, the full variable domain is EPEVTQTPSHQVTQMGQEVILRCVPISNHLYFYWYRQILGQKVEFLVSFYNNEISEKSEIFDDQFSVERPDGSNFTLKIRSTKLEDSAMYFCASSREESGNTIYFGEGSWLTVV.

CDR3 loop: CASSSRQGVGSIGGYTF. CDR3 sequence (DNA): TGTGCCAGCAGCTCGAGACAGGGGGTAGGCTCTATCGGTGGCTACACCTTC. J is TRBJ1-2 and V is TRBV7-2, with TRBD1 matching 9 bases. Germline CDR1 is SGHTA and CDR2 is FQGNSA. Unmatched junction bases numbered 16, after V lost 4 bases and J lost 7 bases. This CDR3 has 17 residues.

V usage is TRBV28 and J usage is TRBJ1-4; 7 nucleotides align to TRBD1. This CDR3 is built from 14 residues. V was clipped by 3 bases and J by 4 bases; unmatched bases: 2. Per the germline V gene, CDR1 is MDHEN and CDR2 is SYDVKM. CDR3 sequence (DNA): TGTGCCAGCAGTTTCTCAGGGGGTAATGAAAAACTGTTTTTT. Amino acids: CASSFSGGNEKLFF. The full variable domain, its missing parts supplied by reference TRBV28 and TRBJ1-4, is DVKVTQSSRYLVKRTGEKVFLECVQDMDHENMFWYRQDPGLGLRLIYFSYDVKMKEKGDIPEGYSVSREKKERFSLILESASTNQTSMYLCASSFSGGNEKLFFGSGTQLSVL.

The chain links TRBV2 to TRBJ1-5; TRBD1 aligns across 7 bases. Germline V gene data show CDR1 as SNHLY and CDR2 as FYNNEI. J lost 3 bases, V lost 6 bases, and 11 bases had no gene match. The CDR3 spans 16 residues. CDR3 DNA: TGTGCCAGCAGGTTAGGGGGCGGTGAATTCAATCAGCCCCAGCATTTT. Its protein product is CASRLGGGEFNQPQHF.

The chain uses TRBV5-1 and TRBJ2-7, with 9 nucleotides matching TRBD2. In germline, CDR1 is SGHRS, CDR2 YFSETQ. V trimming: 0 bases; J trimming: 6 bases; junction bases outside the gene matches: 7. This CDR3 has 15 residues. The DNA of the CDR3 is TGCGCCAGCAGCTTGGCGGCTAGCGGGGCAGCCGAGCAGTACTTC. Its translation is CASSLAASGAAEQYF.

CDR3 region: CASSLEFRTGTYEQYF. Written as DNA, the CDR3 is TGTGCCAGCAGCTTAGAATTCAGGACGGGAACCTACGAGCAGTACTTC. The chain recombines TRBV7-8 with TRBJ2-7, with D possibly being TRBD2 (5 bases). The CDR3 is 16 residues long. With 1 base removed from V and 2 bases from J, the gap between germline ends came to 15 bases. Germline V gene lookup returns CDR1 SGHVS and CDR2 FQNEAQ.

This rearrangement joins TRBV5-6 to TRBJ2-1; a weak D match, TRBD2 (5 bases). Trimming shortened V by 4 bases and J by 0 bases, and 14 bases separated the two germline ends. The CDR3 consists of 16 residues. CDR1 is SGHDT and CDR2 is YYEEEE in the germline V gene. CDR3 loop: CASSRLGESSYNEQFF. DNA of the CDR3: TGTGCCAGCAGCCGATTGGGAGAAAGCTCCTACAATGAGCAGTTCTTC.

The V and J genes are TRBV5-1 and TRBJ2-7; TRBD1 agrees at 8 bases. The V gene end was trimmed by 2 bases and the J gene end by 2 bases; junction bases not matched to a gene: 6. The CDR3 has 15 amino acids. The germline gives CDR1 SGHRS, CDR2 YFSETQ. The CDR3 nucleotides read TGCGCCAGCAGCTTCACCGGGACAGGAGCCTACGAGCAGTACTTC. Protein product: CASSFTGTGAYEQYF.

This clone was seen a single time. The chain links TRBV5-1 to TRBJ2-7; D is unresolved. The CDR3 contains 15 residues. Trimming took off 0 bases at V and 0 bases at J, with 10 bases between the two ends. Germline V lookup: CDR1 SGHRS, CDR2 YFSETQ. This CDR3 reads CASSLGSADSYEQYF. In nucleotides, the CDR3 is TGCGCCAGCAGCTTGGGTTCTGCAGACTCCTACGAGCAGTACTTC. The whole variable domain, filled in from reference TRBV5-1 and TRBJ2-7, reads KAGVTQTPRYLIKTRGQQVTLSCSPISGHRSVSWYQQTPGQGLQFLFEYFSETQRNKGNFPGRFSGRQFSNSRSEMNVSTLELGDSALYLCASSLGSADSYEQYFGPGTRLTVT.

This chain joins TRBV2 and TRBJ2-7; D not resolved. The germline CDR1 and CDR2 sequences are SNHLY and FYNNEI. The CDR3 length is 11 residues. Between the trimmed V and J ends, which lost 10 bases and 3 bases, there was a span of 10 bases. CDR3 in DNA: TGTGCCACCACTCCCCACTACGAGCAGTACTTC. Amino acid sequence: CATTPHYEQYF.

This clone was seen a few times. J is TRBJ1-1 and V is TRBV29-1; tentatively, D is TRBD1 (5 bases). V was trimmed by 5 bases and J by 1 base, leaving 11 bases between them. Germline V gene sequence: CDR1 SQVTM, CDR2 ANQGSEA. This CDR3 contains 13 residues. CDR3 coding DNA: TGCAGCGTTAAGGGACTGGAGAACACTGAAGCTTTCTTT. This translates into CSVKGLENTEAFF.

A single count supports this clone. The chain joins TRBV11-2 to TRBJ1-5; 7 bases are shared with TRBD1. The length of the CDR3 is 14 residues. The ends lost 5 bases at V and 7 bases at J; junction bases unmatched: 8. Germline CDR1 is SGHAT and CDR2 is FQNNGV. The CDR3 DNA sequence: TGTGCCAGCAGCCCCGACAGGGTCGGCCAGCCCCAGCATTTT. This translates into CASSPDRVGQPQHF.

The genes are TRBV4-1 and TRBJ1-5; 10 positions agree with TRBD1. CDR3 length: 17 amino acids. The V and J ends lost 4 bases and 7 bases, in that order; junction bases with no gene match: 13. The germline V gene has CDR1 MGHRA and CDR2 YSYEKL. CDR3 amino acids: CASSPRQGAGSGQPQHF. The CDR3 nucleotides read TGCGCCAGCAGCCCAAGACAGGGGGCCGGATCGGGCCAGCCCCAGCATTTT.

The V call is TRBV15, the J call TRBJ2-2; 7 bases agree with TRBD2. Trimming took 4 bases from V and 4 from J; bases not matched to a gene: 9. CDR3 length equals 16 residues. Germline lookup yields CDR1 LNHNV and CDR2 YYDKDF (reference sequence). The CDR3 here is CATSNNREAGTGELFF. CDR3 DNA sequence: TGTGCCACCAGCAATAACCGGGAGGCGGGCACCGGGGAGCTGTTTTTT.

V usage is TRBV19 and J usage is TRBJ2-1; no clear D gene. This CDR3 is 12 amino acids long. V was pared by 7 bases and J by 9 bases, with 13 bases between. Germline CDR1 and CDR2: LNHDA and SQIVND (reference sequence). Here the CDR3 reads CASMVQFGEQFF. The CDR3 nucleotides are TGTGCCAGTATGGTTCAGTTTGGTGAGCAGTTCTTC.

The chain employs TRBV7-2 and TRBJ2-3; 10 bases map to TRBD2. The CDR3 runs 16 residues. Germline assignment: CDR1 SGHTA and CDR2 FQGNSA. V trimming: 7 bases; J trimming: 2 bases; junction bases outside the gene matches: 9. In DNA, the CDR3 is TGTGCCAGCACCCTTTTAGCGGGGGGACCCACAGATACGCAGTATTTT. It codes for CASTLLAGGPTDTQYF.

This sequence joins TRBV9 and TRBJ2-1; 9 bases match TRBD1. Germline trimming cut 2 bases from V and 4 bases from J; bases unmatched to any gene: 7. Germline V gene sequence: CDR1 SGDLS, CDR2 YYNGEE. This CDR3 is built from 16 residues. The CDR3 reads CASSVLTGGAYNEQFF. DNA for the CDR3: TGTGCCAGCAGCGTCCTGACAGGGGGAGCATACAATGAGCAGTTCTTC.

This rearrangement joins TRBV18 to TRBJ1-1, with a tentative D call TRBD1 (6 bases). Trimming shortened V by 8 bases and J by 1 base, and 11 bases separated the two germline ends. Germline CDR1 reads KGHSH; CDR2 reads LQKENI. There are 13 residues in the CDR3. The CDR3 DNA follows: TGTGCCAGCCAGGGACAAACGAACACTGAAGCTTTCTTT. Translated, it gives CASQGQTNTEAFF.

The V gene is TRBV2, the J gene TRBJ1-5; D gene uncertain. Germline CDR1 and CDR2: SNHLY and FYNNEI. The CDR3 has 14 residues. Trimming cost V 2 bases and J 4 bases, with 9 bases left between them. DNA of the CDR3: TGTGCCAGCAGTGAAACAGCAAAGAATCAGCCCCAGCATTTT. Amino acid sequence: CASSETAKNQPQHF. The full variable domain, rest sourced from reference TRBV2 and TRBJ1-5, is EPEVTQTPSHQVTQMGQEVILRCVPISNHLYFYWYRQILGQKVEFLVSFYNNEISEKSEIFDDQFSVERPDGSNFTLKIRSTKLEDSAMYFCASSETAKNQPQHFGDGTRLSIL.

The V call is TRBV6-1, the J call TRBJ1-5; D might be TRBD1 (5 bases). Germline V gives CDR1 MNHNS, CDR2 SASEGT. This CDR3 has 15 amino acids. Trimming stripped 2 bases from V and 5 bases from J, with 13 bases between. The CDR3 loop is CASSEHQGSDQPQHF. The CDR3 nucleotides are TGTGCCAGCAGTGAACATCAGGGTTCGGATCAGCCCCAGCATTTT.

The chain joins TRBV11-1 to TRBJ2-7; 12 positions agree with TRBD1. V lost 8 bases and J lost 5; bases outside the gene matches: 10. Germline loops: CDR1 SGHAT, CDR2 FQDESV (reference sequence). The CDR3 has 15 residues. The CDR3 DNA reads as TGTGCCAGCGCGTCCCGGGACAGGGGGCACGACGAGCAGTACTTC. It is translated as CASASRDRGHDEQYF.

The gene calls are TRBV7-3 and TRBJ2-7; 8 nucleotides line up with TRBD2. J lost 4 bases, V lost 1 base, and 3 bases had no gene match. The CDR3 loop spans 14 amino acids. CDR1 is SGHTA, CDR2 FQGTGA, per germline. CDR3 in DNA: TGTGCCAGCAGCTTAATGCGGGGGGATTACGAGCAGTACTTC. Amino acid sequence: CASSLMRGDYEQYF.

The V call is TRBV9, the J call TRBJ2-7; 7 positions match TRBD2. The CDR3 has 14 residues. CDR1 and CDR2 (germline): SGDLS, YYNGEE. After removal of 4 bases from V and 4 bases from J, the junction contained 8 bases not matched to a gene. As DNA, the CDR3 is TGTGCCAGCAGCCAAGGGGCTAGCGGATACGAGCAGTACTTC. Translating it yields CASSQGASGYEQYF.